Listed below are T cell receptor beta chains from one sample, sequenced in a study of blood T cell repertoires in COVID-19. This table comes from immunoSEQ multiplex PCR, and its TCRdb copy is limited to in-frame clones, with some not included. The data show 150,000 or so clones, over 85% seen once. Sequencing was performed on peripheral blood. Receptors originate from a woman aged 60-75 years with COVID-19, enrolled during active disease. The CDR3 runs from the conserved cysteine through the conserved F or W. A D gene is named only where the DNA matches it firmly. Expanded clones get a size class; other rows say once, few or many, or leave the size out.

clone size | D gene | J gene | V gene | CDR3 DNA | CDR3 protein
once | . | TRBJ1-5 | TRBV6-2/TRBV6-3 | TGTGCCAGCAGTTACTCGACGGGGGTTCCTAGCAATCAGCCCCAGCATTTT | CASSYSTGVPSNQPQHF
. | . | TRBJ1-2 | TRBV5-1 | TGCGCCAGCAGCTTGCCTGGGGGGGCTCATGGCTACACCTTC | CASSLPGGAHGYTF
. | . | TRBJ1-2 | TRBV6-2/TRBV6-3 | TGTGCCAGCAGCGAAGGGACACCTCCCTATGGCTACACCTTC | CASSEGTPPYGYTF
. | . | TRBJ2-2 | TRBV2 | TGTGCCAGTAGGGGGGGGACCGGGGAGCTGTTTTTT | CASRGGTGELFF
. | TRBD2 | TRBJ2-2 | TRBV19 | TGTGCCAGTAGGGTCCGGGGACTAGCGGGGAGATTCAACACCGGGGAGCTGTTTTTT | CASRVRGLAGRFNTGELFF
. | . | TRBJ1-1 | TRBV5-1 | TGCGCCAGCGGAGAAGGGGTTGAGGACACTGAAGCTTTCTTT | CASGEGVEDTEAFF
. | . | TRBJ2-3 | TRBV5-4 | TGTGCCAGCAGCTCCCAAAAAGTGCGGACCGGGGCAGATACGCAGTATTTT | CASSSQKVRTGADTQYF
. | . | TRBJ2-1 | TRBV7-8 | TGTGCCAGCAGCCTACTGTCGTCCGCATATGGTGAGCAGTTCTTC | CASSLLSSAYGEQFF
once | . | TRBJ1-1 | TRBV7-3 | TGTGCCAGCAGCTCACCGGGGGGCACTGAAGCTTTCTTT | CASSSPGGTEAFF
. | . | TRBJ1-3 | TRBV25-1 | TGTGCCAGCCACTCTCCAGGAAACACCATATATTTT | CASHSPGNTIYF
once | . | TRBJ1-2 | TRBV19 | TGTGCCAGTAGTATGTCCGGGCGCGGGGGGTACTATGGCTACACCTTC | CASSMSGRGGYYGYTF
. | . | TRBJ1-1 | TRBV4-1 | TGCGCCAGCAGCCACAGGAACACTGAAGCTTTCTTT | CASSHRNTEAFF
. | TRBD2 | TRBJ2-7 | TRBV4-2 | TGTGCCAGCAGCCTCTCAACTAGCGGGGGCCGCTACGAGCAGTACTTC | CASSLSTSGGRYEQYF
. | TRBD2 | TRBJ2-1 | TRBV4-2 | TGTGCCAGCAGCCAAGATGGAGACGGGGGGTACAATGAGCAGTTCTTC | CASSQDGDGGYNEQFF
. | . | TRBJ1-1 | TRBV5-5 | TGTGCCAGCAGCTTGACGTCTCAAGTCCGGAGGGCTTTCTTT | CASSLTSQVRRAFF
. | . | TRBJ2-7 | TRBV27 | TGTGCCAGCAGTTTATCGAGGCAACGCACCTACGAGCAGTACTTC | CASSLSRQRTYEQYF
once | . | TRBJ1-1 | TRBV12-3/TRBV12-4 | TGTGCCAGCAGTCCCCGGTTCTTCACTGAAGCTTTCTTT | CASSPRFFTEAFF
. | . | TRBJ2-7 | TRBV3-1/TRBV3-2 | TGTGCCAGCAGCCAAGTAACAGGAGACTACGAGCAGTACTTC | CASSQVTGDYEQYF
. | TRBD2 | TRBJ2-7 | TRBV6-5 | TGTGCCAGCAGTTGGGCTAGCGGATATTCCTACGAGCAGTACTTC | CASSWASGYSYEQYF
. | . | TRBJ2-3 | TRBV13 | TGTGCCAGCAGCTTAGGCAGGGCAGTAAGCACAGATACGCAGTATTTT | CASSLGRAVSTDTQYF
. | TRBD1 | TRBJ1-2 | TRBV3-1/TRBV3-2 | TGTGCCAGCAGCTATGGACAGGAGAGGTATGGCTACACCTTC | CASSYGQERYGYTF
. | . | TRBJ1-1 | TRBV3-1/TRBV3-2 | TGTGCCAGCAGCCAAGCGGATACCTTAGGGAGAACTGAAGCTTTCTTT | CASSQADTLGRTEAFF
. | TRBD1 | TRBJ2-2 | TRBV13 | TGTGCCAGCGGGGACAGGGGTAACACCGGGGAGCTGTTTTTT | CASGDRGNTGELFF
. | TRBD1 | TRBJ1-3 | TRBV6-5 | TGTGCCAGCATGGCGGACAGGGGGACTGGAAACACCATATATTTT | CASMADRGTGNTIYF
. | TRBD1 | TRBJ1-5 | TRBV5-4 | TGTGCCAGCAGCACGGGACAGGGGAATCAGCCCCAGCATTTT | CASSTGQGNQPQHF
. | . | TRBJ1-5 | TRBV6-6 | TGTGCCAGCAGTGACCCGGGAGTTAGCAATCAGCCCCAGCATTTT | CASSDPGVSNQPQHF
. | TRBD1 | TRBJ1-1 | TRBV7-2 | TGTGCCAGCAGCTTACAGGGGGCTACTGAAGCTTTCTTT | CASSLQGATEAFF
. | TRBD1 | TRBJ1-2 | TRBV9 | TGTGCCAGCAGCGTTCCGGGGGCAGGGGGCGCGAAATCTGGCTACACCTTC | CASSVPGAGGAKSGYTF
. | . | TRBJ1-3 | TRBV15 | TGTGCCACCAGCCGGAGATTCGGAAACACCATATATTTT | CATSRRFGNTIYF
. | . | TRBJ2-2 | TRBV7-2 | TGTGCCAGCAGCTTAGTGGAGTGGGTGGAGCTGTTTTTT | CASSLVEWVELFF
few | . | TRBJ2-1 | TRBV6-2/TRBV6-3 | TGTGCCAGCAGTTACCTACACAGGGCTGAGCAGTTCTTC | CASSYLHRAEQFF
. | . | TRBJ1-4 | TRBV3-1/TRBV3-2 | TGTGCCAGCAGCCGAGGGAGTACTAATGAAAAACTGTTTTTT | CASSRGSTNEKLFF
. | . | TRBJ2-3 | TRBV21-1 | TGTGCCAGCAGCATTCGCGTGACAGATACGCAGTATTTT | CASSIRVTDTQYF
. | . | TRBJ1-1 | TRBV10-3 | TGTGCCATCAGTGAGTCGATCGGTCCGGGGAACACTGAAGCTTTCTTT | CAISESIGPGNTEAFF
. | TRBD2 | TRBJ2-1 | TRBV19 | TGTGCCAGTAGTATAGGGGGTAGCGGGACGGACAATGAGCAGTTCTTC | CASSIGGSGTDNEQFF
. | . | TRBJ1-4 | TRBV3-1/TRBV3-2 | TGTGCCAGCAGCCACCCCCCTTGCGGGGCTAATGAAAAACTGTTTTTT | CASSHPPCGANEKLFF
. | . | TRBJ2-3 | TRBV7-7 | TGTGCCAGCAGCCAAGGGGCTAGCACAGATACGCAGTATTTT | CASSQGASTDTQYF
. | . | TRBJ2-6 | TRBV5-1 | TGCGCCAGCAGCCCACAGGTGATTGGGGCCTACTCTGGGGCCAACGTCCTGACTTTC | CASSPQVIGAYSGANVLTF
. | TRBD1 | TRBJ2-3 | TRBV24-1 | TGTGCCACCAGGGGGACAGAAAGCACAGATACGCAGTATTTT | CATRGTESTDTQYF
. | . | TRBJ1-5 | TRBV19 | TGTGCCAGTAGTCCTACCCAGGGAATTAGCAATCAGCCCCAGCATTTT | CASSPTQGISNQPQHF
. | . | TRBJ1-2 | TRBV5-6 | TGTGCCAGCAGCTTTGGCGGGGGCTACACCTTC | CASSFGGGYTF
. | TRBD2 | TRBJ2-1 | TRBV9 | TGTGCCAGCAGCGAGAGGGAGGGCAGGATCTCCTACAATGAGCAGTTCTTC | CASSEREGRISYNEQFF
. | . | TRBJ1-1 | TRBV5-1 | TGCGCCAGCAGCTTGGCCAGGAACACTGAAGCTTTCTTT | CASSLARNTEAFF
. | . | TRBJ1-1 | TRBV27 | TGTGCCAGCAGTTTTGGGGGGTCGAACACTGAAGCTTTCTTT | CASSFGGSNTEAFF
. | TRBD2 | TRBJ2-7 | TRBV6-2/TRBV6-3 | TGTGCCAGCAGTTCTCCGGGGGGGCTGGCCTACGAGCAGTACTTC | CASSSPGGLAYEQYF
. | TRBD1 | TRBJ1-2 | TRBV5-1 | TGCGCCAGCAGCCCCGGACCTTCCAGACAGGGGGGGAATGGCTACACCTTC | CASSPGPSRQGGNGYTF
. | TRBD1 | TRBJ2-1 | TRBV7-2 | TGTGCCAGCAGCCATTCCAGGGGGTATGGGTACAATGAGCAGTTCTTC | CASSHSRGYGYNEQFF
once | . | TRBJ1-1 | TRBV6-5 | TGTGCCAGCAGTAAGGACACGCGAATTGAAGCTTTCTTT | CASSKDTRIEAFF
once | . | TRBJ1-5 | TRBV3-1/TRBV3-2 | TGTGCCAGCAGCCATTCGACCGGGTCGGGTCACAATCAGCCCCAGCATTTT | CASSHSTGSGHNQPQHF
. | . | TRBJ1-1 | TRBV3-1/TRBV3-2 | TGTGCCAGCAGCCCATACGGGGGGTACACTGAAGCTTTCTTT | CASSPYGGYTEAFF
. | . | TRBJ1-5 | TRBV5-8 | TGTGCCAGCAGCCCCCGGGGCAGGGGCTCCAATCAGCCCCAGCATTTT | CASSPRGRGSNQPQHF
once | . | TRBJ1-1 | TRBV6-5 | TGTGCCAGCAGTTATCGGGAAATGAACACTGAAGCTTTCTTT | CASSYREMNTEAFF
. | . | TRBJ1-3 | TRBV11-2 | TGTGCCAGCAGCTTAGATCAGCCGGGGGCTGGAAACACCATATATTTT | CASSLDQPGAGNTIYF
. | . | TRBJ2-2 | TRBV10-3 | TGTGCCATCAGTCCCACAGGGATGGCCGGGGAGCTGTTTTTT | CAISPTGMAGELFF
. | TRBD1 | TRBJ1-1 | TRBV18 | TGTGCCAGCTCACCACCGACAGGGCGGGAAACTGAAGCTTTCTTT | CASSPPTGRETEAFF
. | TRBD1 | TRBJ2-1 | TRBV5-4 | TGTGCCAGCAGCATAGACAGGGGTGCCTACAATGAGCAGTTCTTC | CASSIDRGAYNEQFF
. | . | TRBJ2-1 | TRBV6-1 | TGTGCCAGCAGTGATCTAAACGAGCAGTTCTTC | CASSDLNEQFF
once | TRBD2 | TRBJ2-5 | TRBV6-6 | TGTGCCAGCAGTCGCGGGAAACTAGCGGGGAACCTTCAAGAGACCCAGTACTTC | CASSRGKLAGNLQETQYF
. | . | TRBJ1-5 | TRBV6-2/TRBV6-3 | TGTGCCAGCAGTTCCCTAGTGGGCAATCAGCCCCAGCATTTT | CASSSLVGNQPQHF
. | . | TRBJ2-7 | TRBV6-1 | TGTGCCAGCAGTGAAGCGGTTACCCCGCGGGCCGAGCAGTACTTC | CASSEAVTPRAEQYF